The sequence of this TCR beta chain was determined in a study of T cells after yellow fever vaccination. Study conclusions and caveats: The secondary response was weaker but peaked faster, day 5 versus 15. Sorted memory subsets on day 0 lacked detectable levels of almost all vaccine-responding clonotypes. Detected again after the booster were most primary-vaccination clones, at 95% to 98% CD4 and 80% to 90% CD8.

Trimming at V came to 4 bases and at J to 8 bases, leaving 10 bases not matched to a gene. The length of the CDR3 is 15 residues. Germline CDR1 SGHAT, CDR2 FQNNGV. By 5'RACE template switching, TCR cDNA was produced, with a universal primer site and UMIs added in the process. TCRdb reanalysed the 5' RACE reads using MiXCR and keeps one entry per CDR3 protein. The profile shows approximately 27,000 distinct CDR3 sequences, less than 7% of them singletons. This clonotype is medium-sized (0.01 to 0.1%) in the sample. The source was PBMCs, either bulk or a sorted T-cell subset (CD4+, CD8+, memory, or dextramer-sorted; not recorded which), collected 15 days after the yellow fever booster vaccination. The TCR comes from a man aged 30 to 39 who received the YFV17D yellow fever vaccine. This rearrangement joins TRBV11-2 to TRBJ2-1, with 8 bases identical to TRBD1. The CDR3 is CASSYHRGESYEQFF. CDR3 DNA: TGTGCCAGCAGCTACCACAGGGGGGAGTCGTATGAGCAGTTCTTC.